This is a list of T cell receptor beta chains from one sample in a study of blood T cell repertoires in COVID-19. Repertoires were generated with immunoSEQ multiplex PCR, while TCRdb's copy carries only in-frame clones and drops some. This sample has under 150,000 clones, with roughly four fifths found just once. The sequenced sample consisted of peripheral blood. These receptor sequences come from a human donor with acute or convalescent COVID-19. The donor label of this sample is uncertain. CDR3s include the opening cysteine and the closing phenylalanine or tryptophan. Each record gives: clone size, D gene, V gene, J gene, CDR3 protein, CDR3 DNA. D genes are given only for firm matches. Some rows mark clone size as missing; the rest say once, few, many or name a class of expanded clone.

>many|NA|TRBV9|TRBJ2-3
CASSVADTGDTQYF
TGTGCCAGCAGCGTAGCGGACACTGGGGATACGCAGTATTTT
>few|TRBD1|TRBV11-2|TRBJ1-2
CASSLAGQSYGYTF
TGTGCCAGCAGCTTAGCGGGACAGTCCTATGGCTACACCTTC
>NA|NA|TRBV10-1|TRBJ1-1
CASSDRVGTEAFF
TGCGCCAGCAGTGACAGGGTGGGCACTGAAGCTTTCTTT
>NA|TRBD2|TRBV3-1/TRBV3-2|TRBJ2-1
CASSQDWVRGVGVNEQFF
TGTGCCAGCAGCCAAGATTGGGTACGGGGGGTAGGGGTCAATGAGCAGTTCTTC
>NA|NA|TRBV2|TRBJ2-4
CASSETPRNIQYF
TGTGCCAGCAGTGAGACCCCGAGGAACATTCAGTACTTC
>NA|TRBD1|TRBV24-1|TRBJ2-1
CATSDRDRGLSQFF
TGTGCCACCAGTGATCGGGACAGGGGGCTGTCGCAGTTCTTC
>NA|NA|TRBV30|TRBJ2-1
CAWSVRRGQFF
TGTGCCTGGAGTGTACGTAGGGGGCAGTTCTTC
>NA|TRBD1|TRBV27|TRBJ2-1
CASSLSAGGTYNEQFF
TGTGCCAGCAGTTTATCGGCAGGGGGCACCTACAATGAGCAGTTCTTC
>NA|NA|TRBV12-3/TRBV12-4|TRBJ1-1
CASSPVNTEAFF
TGTGCCAGCAGTCCAGTGAACACTGAAGCTTTCTTT
>NA|NA|TRBV7-9|TRBJ2-5
CASSSVGPRQETQYF
TGTGCCAGCAGCTCTGTGGGCCCCAGGCAAGAGACCCAGTACTTC
>NA|TRBD1|TRBV18|TRBJ1-4
CASSPGQNNEKLFF
TGTGCCAGCTCACCGGGACAGAATAATGAAAAACTGTTTTTT
>NA|NA|TRBV27|TRBJ1-3
CASSLRGRAGNTIYF
TGTGCCAGCAGTTTAAGGGGTCGAGCTGGAAACACCATATATTTT
>once|TRBD2|TRBV5-1|TRBJ2-1
CASSLLPTSGGGSSYNEQFF
TGCGCCAGCAGCTTGCTTCCGACTAGCGGGGGAGGGAGCTCCTACAATGAGCAGTTCTTC
>NA|NA|TRBV11-2|TRBJ1-3
CASSPAGGRGNTIYF
TGTGCCAGCAGCCCAGCTGGGGGCAGGGGAAACACCATATATTTT
>few|NA|TRBV7-8|TRBJ2-3
CASSSIFDIQGTRTDTQYF
TGTGCCAGCAGCTCCATATTTGATATACAGGGAACGAGAACAGATACGCAGTATTTT
>NA|TRBD1|TRBV6-1|TRBJ1-2
CASSAPFRDRVVYGYTF
TGTGCCAGCAGTGCGCCTTTCCGGGACAGGGTTGTCTATGGCTACACCTTC
>few|TRBD2|TRBV7-9|TRBJ2-3
CASSPRAGGAKDTQYF
TGTGCCAGCAGCCCCCGTGCGGGGGGGGCCAAAGATACGCAGTATTTT
>many|TRBD1|TRBV5-6|TRBJ1-2
CASRRETGQGYTF
TGTGCCAGCAGGAGGGAGACAGGGCAGGGCTACACCTTC
>once|TRBD1|TRBV6-4|TRBJ2-1
CASSEGQGFYNEQFF
TGTGCCAGCAGCGAGGGACAGGGGTTCTACAATGAGCAGTTCTTC
>many|TRBD2|TRBV27|TRBJ2-1
CASSPGLAMDEQFF
TGTGCCAGCAGCCCCGGACTAGCGATGGATGAGCAGTTCTTC
>NA|TRBD1|TRBV5-4|TRBJ1-5
CASSPMDRGSNQPQHF
TGTGCCAGCAGCCCGATGGACAGGGGAAGCAATCAGCCCCAGCATTTT
>NA|TRBD2|TRBV18|TRBJ2-1
CASSLVGLAGPNEQFF
TGTGCCAGCTCACTAGTCGGACTAGCGGGGCCCAATGAGCAGTTCTTC
>NA|TRBD2|TRBV6-5|TRBJ2-3
CASSYSGRGVTDTQYF
TGTGCCAGCAGTTACTCAGGGCGGGGGGTGACAGATACGCAGTATTTT
>NA|NA|TRBV9|TRBJ2-5
CASSVTGIVPETQYF
TGTGCCAGCAGCGTAACCGGGATTGTACCAGAGACCCAGTACTTC
>NA|NA|TRBV19|TRBJ2-3
CATQPLGPTDTQYF
TGTGCCACCCAACCATTGGGGCCCACAGATACGCAGTATTTT
>once|TRBD1|TRBV7-9|TRBJ1-4
CASSSPGQINEKLFF
TGTGCCAGCAGCTCACCGGGACAGATTAATGAAAAACTGTTTTTT
>NA|NA|TRBV21-1|TRBJ2-5
CASTRTGGRETQYF
TGTGCCAGCACCCGGACAGGAGGGAGAGAGACCCAGTACTTC
>NA|TRBD1|TRBV11-2|TRBJ1-2
CASSDETGGDYGYTF
TGTGCCAGCAGCGACGAGACAGGGGGGGACTATGGCTACACCTTC
>NA|TRBD1|TRBV7-9|TRBJ1-1
CASSSQGDYTEAFF
TGTGCCAGCAGCTCCCAGGGGGATTACACTGAAGCTTTCTTT
>NA|NA|TRBV29-1|TRBJ2-1
CSVESRGYNEQFF
TGCAGCGTTGAAAGCAGGGGTTACAATGAGCAGTTCTTC
>NA|NA|TRBV5-5|TRBJ1-1
CASSLAVNLMNTEAFF
TGTGCCAGCAGCTTGGCCGTTAACTTGATGAACACTGAAGCTTTCTTT
>NA|NA|TRBV29-1|TRBJ2-2
CSVESDSANTGELFF
TGCAGCGTTGAATCGGACTCCGCGAACACCGGGGAGCTGTTTTTT
>NA|TRBD1|TRBV6-5|TRBJ1-5
CASRTGTENQPQHF
TGTGCCAGCAGAACCGGGACAGAGAATCAGCCCCAGCATTTT
>NA|NA|TRBV6-6|TRBJ1-5
CASNTGDLNQPQHF
TGTGCCAGCAACACAGGAGACCTCAATCAGCCCCAGCATTTT
>NA|TRBD1|TRBV3-1/TRBV3-2|TRBJ2-2
CASSHHGQGAAGELFF
TGTGCCAGCAGCCACCACGGACAGGGGGCGGCCGGGGAGCTGTTTTTT
>NA|TRBD1|TRBV7-9|TRBJ1-2
CAIDDRGPDYGYTF
TGTGCCATCGATGACAGGGGCCCGGACTATGGCTACACCTTC
>NA|NA|TRBV18|TRBJ1-3
CASSSGPAGNTIYF
TGTGCCAGCTCAAGTGGGCCTGCTGGAAACACCATATATTTT
>few|NA|TRBV5-1|TRBJ1-5
CASSLAGGNQPQHF
TGCGCCAGCAGCTTGGCCGGGGGAAATCAGCCCCAGCATTTT
>NA|NA|TRBV9|TRBJ2-1
CASSPLVLSYNEQFF
TGTGCCAGCAGCCCCCTTGTCCTCTCCTACAATGAGCAGTTCTTC
>NA|NA|TRBV12-3/TRBV12-4|TRBJ2-2
CASSQGTGELFF
TGTGCCAGCAGCCAGGGCACCGGGGAGCTGTTTTTT
>NA|TRBD1|TRBV20-1|TRBJ2-5
CSASLQGTAATQYF
TGCAGTGCTAGTCTCCAAGGGACAGCAGCAACCCAGTACTTC
>NA|NA|TRBV18|TRBJ1-3
CASSPSWGQAGNTIYF
TGTGCCAGCTCACCATCCTGGGGGCAGGCTGGAAACACCATATATTTT
>many|TRBD2|TRBV14|TRBJ2-3
CASSQGLAQTTDTQYF
TGTGCCAGCAGCCAGGGACTAGCGCAAACCACAGATACGCAGTATTTT
>NA|NA|TRBV5-1|TRBJ2-1
CASSLGGRRYNEQFF
TGCGCCAGCAGCTTGGGTGGCAGGCGCTACAATGAGCAGTTCTTC
>once|NA|TRBV2|TRBJ2-5
CASKTGSETQYF
TGTGCCAGCAAGACAGGATCAGAGACCCAGTACTTC
>few|NA|TRBV5-1|TRBJ2-1
CASSFGQGMGNEQFF
TGCGCCAGCAGCTTTGGCCAGGGGATGGGGAATGAGCAGTTCTTC
>NA|NA|TRBV5-4|TRBJ1-1
CASSPSGRLEAFF
TGTGCCAGCAGCCCCTCGGGTCGTCTTGAAGCTTTCTTT
>NA|TRBD1|TRBV6-6|TRBJ1-1
CASSLPIRDSEAFF
TGTGCCAGCAGTCTACCTATTAGGGACAGTGAAGCTTTCTTT
>NA|NA|TRBV5-4|TRBJ1-5
CASSLGPGNQPQHF
TGTGCCAGCAGCCTGGGCCCGGGCAATCAGCCCCAGCATTTT
>NA|TRBD1|TRBV2|TRBJ1-6
CASNGWTGVKALHF
TGTGCCAGCAATGGGTGGACAGGGGTGAAGGCCCTCCACTTT
>NA|TRBD1|TRBV4-1|TRBJ1-1
CASSRQTGDTEAFF
TGCGCCAGCAGCCGCCAGACAGGGGACACTGAAGCTTTCTTT
>NA|NA|TRBV30|TRBJ1-4
CAWSASGATNEKLFF
TGTGCCTGGAGTGCCTCCGGGGCAACTAATGAAAAACTGTTTTTT
>NA|NA|TRBV7-2|TRBJ1-2
CASSLKGNYGYTF
TGTGCCAGCAGCTTAAAGGGGAACTATGGCTACACCTTC
>NA|TRBD1|TRBV7-2|TRBJ1-4
CASSYSGTGGEKLFF
TGTGCCAGCAGCTACTCCGGGACAGGGGGCGAAAAACTGTTTTTT
>NA|NA|TRBV5-4|TRBJ1-3
CASSPAGASSGNTIYF
TGTGCCAGCAGCCCCGCAGGGGCCAGCTCTGGAAACACCATATATTTT